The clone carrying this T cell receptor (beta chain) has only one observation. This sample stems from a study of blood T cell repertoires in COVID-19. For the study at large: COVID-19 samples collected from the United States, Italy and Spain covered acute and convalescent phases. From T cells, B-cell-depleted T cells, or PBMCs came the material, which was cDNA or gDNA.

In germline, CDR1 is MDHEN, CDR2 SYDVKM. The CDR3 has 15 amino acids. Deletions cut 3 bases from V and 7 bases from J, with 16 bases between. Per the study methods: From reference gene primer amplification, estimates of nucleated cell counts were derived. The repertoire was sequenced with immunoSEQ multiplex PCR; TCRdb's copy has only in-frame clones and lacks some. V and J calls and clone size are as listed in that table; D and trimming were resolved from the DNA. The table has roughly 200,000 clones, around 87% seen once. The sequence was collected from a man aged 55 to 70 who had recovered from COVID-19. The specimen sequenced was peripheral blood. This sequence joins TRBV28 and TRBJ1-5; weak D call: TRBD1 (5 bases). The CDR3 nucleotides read TGTGCCAGCAGTTTTCAGGGCAGGGTGGGACAGCCCCAGCATTTT. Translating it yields CASSFQGRVGQPQHF.